Given below is one T cell receptor beta chain in context. The record originates from a study of blood T cell repertoires in COVID-19. Generated by immunoSEQ multiplex PCR, the TCRdb table keeps only in-frame clones and is missing some. The table has about 350,000 clones, around 87% seen once. The CDR3 sequence is 15 residues long. Germline V lookup: CDR1 SGHRS, CDR2 YFSETQ. The J segment lost 3 bases and the V segment lost 1 base, leaving 4 bases of the junction unmatched. Sequencing input: peripheral blood. The chain joins TRBV5-1 to TRBJ1-2; 9 bases agree with TRBD1. This sequence originates from a woman aged 45-65 years with COVID-19, enrolled during active disease. The CDR3 sequence is CASSLWTGVDYGYTF. CDR3 bases: TGCGCCAGCAGCTTGTGGACAGGGGTTGACTATGGCTACACCTTC.